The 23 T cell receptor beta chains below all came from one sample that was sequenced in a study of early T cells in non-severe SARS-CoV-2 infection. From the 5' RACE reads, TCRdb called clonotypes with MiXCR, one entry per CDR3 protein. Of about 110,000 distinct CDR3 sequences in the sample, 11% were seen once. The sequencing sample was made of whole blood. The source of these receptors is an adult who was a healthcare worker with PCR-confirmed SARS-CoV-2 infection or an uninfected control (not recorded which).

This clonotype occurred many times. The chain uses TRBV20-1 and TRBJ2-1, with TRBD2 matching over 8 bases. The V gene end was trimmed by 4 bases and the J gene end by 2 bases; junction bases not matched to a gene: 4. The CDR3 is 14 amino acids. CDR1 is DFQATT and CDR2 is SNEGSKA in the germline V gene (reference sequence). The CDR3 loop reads CSANTAGAYNEQFF. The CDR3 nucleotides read TGCAGTGCTAACACAGCGGGAGCCTACAATGAGCAGTTCTTC.

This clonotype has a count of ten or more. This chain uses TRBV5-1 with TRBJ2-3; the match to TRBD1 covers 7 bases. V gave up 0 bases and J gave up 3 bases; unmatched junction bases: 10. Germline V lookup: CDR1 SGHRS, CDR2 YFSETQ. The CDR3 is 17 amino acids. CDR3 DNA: TGCGCCAGCAGCTTGGAAGGGCAGGGGGTGAGGACAGATACGCAGTATTTT. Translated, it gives CASSLEGQGVRTDTQYF.

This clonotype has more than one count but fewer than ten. The CDR3 nucleotides are TGTGCCAGCAGTTTAATTGGCGGCAGGGGCCGCAATCAGCCCCAGCATTTT. Encoded protein: CASSLIGGRGRNQPQHF. The rearrangement links TRBV12-3 or TRBV12-4 to TRBJ1-5; TRBD1 might be the D (6 bases). V gave up 2 bases and J gave up 2 bases, with 16 bases separating them. This CDR3 region has 17 residues.

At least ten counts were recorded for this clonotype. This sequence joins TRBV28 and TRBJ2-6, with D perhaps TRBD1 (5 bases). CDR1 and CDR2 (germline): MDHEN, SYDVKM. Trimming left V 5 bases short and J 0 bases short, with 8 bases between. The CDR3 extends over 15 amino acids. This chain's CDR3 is CASSSQGSGANVLTF. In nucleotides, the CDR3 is TGTGCCAGCAGTAGCCAGGGCTCTGGGGCCAACGTCCTGACTTTC.

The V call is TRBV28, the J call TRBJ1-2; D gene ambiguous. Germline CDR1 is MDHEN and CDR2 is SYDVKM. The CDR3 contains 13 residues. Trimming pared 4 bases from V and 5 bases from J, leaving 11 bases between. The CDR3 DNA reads TGTGCCAGCAGTTACGTTAGGGCGTATGGCTACACCTTC. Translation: CASSYVRAYGYTF.

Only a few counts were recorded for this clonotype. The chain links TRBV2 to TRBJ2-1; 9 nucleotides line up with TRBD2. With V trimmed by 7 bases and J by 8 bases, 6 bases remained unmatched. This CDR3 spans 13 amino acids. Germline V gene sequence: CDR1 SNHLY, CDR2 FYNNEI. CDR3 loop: CASIGSGSDEQFF. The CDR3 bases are TGTGCCAGCATAGGTAGCGGGAGCGATGAGCAGTTCTTC. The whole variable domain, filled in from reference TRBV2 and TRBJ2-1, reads EPEVTQTPSHQVTQMGQEVILRCVPISNHLYFYWYRQILGQKVEFLVSFYNNEISEKSEIFDDQFSVERPDGSNFTLKIRSTKLEDSAMYFCASIGSGSDEQFFGPGTRLTVL.

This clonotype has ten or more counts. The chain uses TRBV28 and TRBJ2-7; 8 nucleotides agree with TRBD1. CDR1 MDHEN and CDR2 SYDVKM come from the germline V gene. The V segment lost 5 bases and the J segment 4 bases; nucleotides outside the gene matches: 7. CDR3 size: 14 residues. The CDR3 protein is CASSHPDREYEQYF. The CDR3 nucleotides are TGTGCCAGCAGTCACCCGGACAGGGAATACGAGCAGTACTTC.

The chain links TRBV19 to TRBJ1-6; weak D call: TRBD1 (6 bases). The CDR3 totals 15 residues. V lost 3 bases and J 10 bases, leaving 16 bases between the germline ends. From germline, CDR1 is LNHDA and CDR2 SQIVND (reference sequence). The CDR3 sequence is CASSMDSTPWSPLHF. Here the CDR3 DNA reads TGTGCCAGTAGTATGGACAGCACCCCGTGGTCACCCCTCCACTTT.

Here the CDR3 DNA reads TGCAGCGTTGAAGTTGGGATACCCTACGAGCAGTACTTC. Its translation: CSVEVGIPYEQYF. The chain has TRBV29-1 and TRBJ2-7; D is unresolved. Deletions cut 1 base from V and 2 bases from J, with 9 bases between. CDR3 length equals 13 residues. The germline gives CDR1 SQVTM, CDR2 ANQGSEA.

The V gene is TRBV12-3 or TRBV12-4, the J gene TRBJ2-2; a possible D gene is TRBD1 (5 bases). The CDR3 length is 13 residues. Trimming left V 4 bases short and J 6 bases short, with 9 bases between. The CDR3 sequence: CASSSQGSGELFF. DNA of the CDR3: TGTGCCAGCAGTTCCCAGGGTTCCGGGGAGCTGTTTTTT.

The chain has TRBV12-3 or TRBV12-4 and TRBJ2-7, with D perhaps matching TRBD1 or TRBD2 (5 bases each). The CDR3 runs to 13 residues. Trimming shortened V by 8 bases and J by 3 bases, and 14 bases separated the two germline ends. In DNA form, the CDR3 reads TGTGCCAGCTGTCGGGGCAGGAACTACGAGCAGTACTTC. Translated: CASCRGRNYEQYF.

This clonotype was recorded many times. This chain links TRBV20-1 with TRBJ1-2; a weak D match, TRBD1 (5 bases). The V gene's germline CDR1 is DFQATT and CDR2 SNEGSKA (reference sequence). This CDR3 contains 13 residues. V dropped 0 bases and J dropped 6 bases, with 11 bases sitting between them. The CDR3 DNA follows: TGCAGTGCTAGAGAGCTCAGGGCGGATGGCTACACCTTC. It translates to CSARELRADGYTF.

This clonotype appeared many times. The CDR3 spells CASSIGSGYTDTQYF. The CDR3 nucleotides are TGTGCCAGTAGTATAGGTAGCGGCTACACAGATACGCAGTATTTT. The chain employs TRBV19 and TRBJ2-3; a weak D match, TRBD2 (6 bases). Germline CDR1 and CDR2: LNHDA and SQIVND (reference sequence). V lost 1 base to trimming and J lost 2 bases, with 10 bases between them. This CDR3 has 15 residues.

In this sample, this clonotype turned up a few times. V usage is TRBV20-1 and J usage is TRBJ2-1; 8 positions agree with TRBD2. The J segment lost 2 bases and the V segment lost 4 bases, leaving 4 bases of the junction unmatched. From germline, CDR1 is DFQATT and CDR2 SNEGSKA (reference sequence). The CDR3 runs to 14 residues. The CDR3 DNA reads TGCAGTGCTATAGCGGGATCGGCCTACAATGAGCAGTTCTTC. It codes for CSAIAGSAYNEQFF.

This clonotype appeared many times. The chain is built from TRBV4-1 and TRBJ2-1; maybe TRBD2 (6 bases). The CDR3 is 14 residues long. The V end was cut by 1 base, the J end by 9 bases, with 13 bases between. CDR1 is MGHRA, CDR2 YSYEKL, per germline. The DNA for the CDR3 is TGCGCCAGCAGCCAAGGGCGGGACCTTCCTGAGCAGTTCTTC. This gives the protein CASSQGRDLPEQFF.

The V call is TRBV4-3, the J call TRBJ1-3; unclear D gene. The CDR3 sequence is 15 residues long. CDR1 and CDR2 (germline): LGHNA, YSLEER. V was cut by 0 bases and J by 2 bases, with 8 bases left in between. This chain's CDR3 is CASSQDSAPGNTIYF. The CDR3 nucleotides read TGCGCCAGCAGCCAAGATTCGGCTCCTGGAAACACCATATATTTT.

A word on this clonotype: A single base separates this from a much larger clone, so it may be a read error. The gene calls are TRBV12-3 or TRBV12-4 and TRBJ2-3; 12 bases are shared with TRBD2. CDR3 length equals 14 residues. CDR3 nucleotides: TGTGCCAGCGGACTAGCGGGGATAACAGGTACGCAGTATTTT. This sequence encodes CASGLAGITGTQYF.

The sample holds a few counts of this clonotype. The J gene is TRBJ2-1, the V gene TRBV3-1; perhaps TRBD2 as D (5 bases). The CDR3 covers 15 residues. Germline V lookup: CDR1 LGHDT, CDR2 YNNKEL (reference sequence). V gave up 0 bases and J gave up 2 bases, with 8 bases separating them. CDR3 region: CASSQDGNTYNEQFF. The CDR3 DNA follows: TGTGCCAGCAGCCAAGACGGGAATACCTACAATGAGCAGTTCTTC.

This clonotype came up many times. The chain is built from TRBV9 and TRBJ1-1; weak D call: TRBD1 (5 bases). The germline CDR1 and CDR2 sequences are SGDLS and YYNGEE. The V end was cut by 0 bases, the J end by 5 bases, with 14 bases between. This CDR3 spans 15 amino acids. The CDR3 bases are TGTGCCAGCAGCGTAGTTTCCCTGGGGGGAACTGAAGCTTTCTTT. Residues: CASSVVSLGGTEAFF.

CDR3 coding DNA: TGCAGTGCTTTGGCTAGCGGGTCCTACGAGCAGTACTTC. Amino acid sequence: CSALASGSYEQYF. The rearrangement uses TRBV20-1 and TRBJ2-7; 8 nucleotides agree with TRBD2. The V and J ends lost 5 bases and 1 base, in that order; junction bases with no gene match: 4. The CDR3 is 13 residues long. In germline, CDR1 is DFQATT, CDR2 SNEGSKA (reference sequence).

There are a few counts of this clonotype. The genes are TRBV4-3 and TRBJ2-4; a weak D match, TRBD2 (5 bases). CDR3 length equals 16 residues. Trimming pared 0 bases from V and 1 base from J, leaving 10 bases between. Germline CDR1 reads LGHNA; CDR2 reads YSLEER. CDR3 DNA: TGCGCCAGCAGCCAAGATCCTAGCACTGCCAAAAACATTCAGTACTTC. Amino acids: CASSQDPSTAKNIQYF.

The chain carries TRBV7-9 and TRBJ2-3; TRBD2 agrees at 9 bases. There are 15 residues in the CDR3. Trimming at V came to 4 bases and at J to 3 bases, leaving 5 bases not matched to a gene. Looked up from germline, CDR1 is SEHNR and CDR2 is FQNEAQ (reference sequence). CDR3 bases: TGTGCCAGCAGCTCTCTTAGCGGGAGAACAGATACGCAGTATTTT. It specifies CASSSLSGRTDTQYF.

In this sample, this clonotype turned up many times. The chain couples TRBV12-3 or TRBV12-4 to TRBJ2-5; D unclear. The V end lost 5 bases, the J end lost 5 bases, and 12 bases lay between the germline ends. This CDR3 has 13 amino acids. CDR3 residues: CASSLDRHETQYF. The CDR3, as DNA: TGTGCCAGCAGTCTGGACCGACATGAGACCCAGTACTTC.